This TCR beta chain was identified in a study of control samples from healthy donors and cancer patients. On this clone itself: One junction end disagrees with the germline gene, perhaps due to a read error.

Libraries were prepared by immunoSEQ multiplex PCR; TCRdb keeps only in-frame clonotypes and omits some of them. The sample contains 100,000 to 150,000 clones, 70% to 90% of which appear only once. Sample: blood. This receptor was taken from a man aged 50-60 years in good health.

CDR3 amino acids: CASSLGGLAGYNEQFF. DNA for the CDR3: TGTGCTAGCAGCCTTGGGGGACTAGCGGGGTACAATGAGCAGTTCTTC. V gene TRBV7-7 combines with J gene TRBJ2-1, with 13 positions matching TRBD2. This CDR3 contains 16 residues. CDR1 is SSHAT, CDR2 FNYEAQ, per germline (reference sequence). Complete variable domain (other parts from reference TRBV7-7 and TRBJ2-1): GAGVSQSPRYKVTKRGQDVTLRCDPISSHATLYWYQQALGQGPEFLTYFNYEAQPDKSGLPSDRFSAERPEGSISTLTIQRTEQRDSAMYRCASSLGGLAGYNEQFFGPGTRLTVL.